One and the same sample provided the 15 T cell receptor beta chains below, sequenced in a study of control samples from healthy donors and cancer patients. Assay: immunoSEQ multiplex PCR; the TCRdb copy retains only in-frame clones and omits some. The sample consists of over 110,000 clones, roughly nine tenths of them appearing once. What was sequenced was blood. These receptors were taken from a woman aged 25-40 years in good health.

This clone appeared a single time. V and J are TRBV5-6 and TRBJ2-6; D call uncertain. This CDR3 has 15 amino acids. Germline V gives CDR1 SGHDT, CDR2 YYEEEE. With 3 bases removed from V and 2 bases from J, the gap between germline ends came to 9 bases. Here the CDR3 reads CASSYGLTGANVLTF. For the CDR3, the DNA is TGTGCCAGCAGCTATGGTCTAACTGGGGCCAACGTCCTGACTTTC.

This chain links TRBV28 with TRBJ1-2; D is perhaps TRBD1 (5 bases). The CDR3 sequence is 13 residues long. Trimming shortened V by 11 bases and J by 3 bases, and 16 bases separated the two germline ends. The germline CDR1 and CDR2 sequences are MDHEN and SYDVKM. CDR3 protein: CASAFSGDYGYTF. CDR3 in DNA: TGTGCCTCCGCGTTCTCGGGGGACTATGGCTACACCTTC.

J is TRBJ2-3 and V is TRBV10-1, with a possible D match to TRBD2 (6 bases). CDR1 is WNHNN and CDR2 is SYGVQD in the germline V gene (reference sequence). V lost 4 bases to trimming and J lost 0 bases, with 11 bases between them. CDR3 length: 15 amino acids. DNA of the CDR3: TGCGCCAGCAGTGTGCAAGCGGGTAGCACAGATACGCAGTATTTT. This gives the protein CASSVQAGSTDTQYF.

V is TRBV6-5 and J is TRBJ2-1; 10 nucleotides line up with TRBD2. Germline V CDR1 and CDR2: MNHEY, SVGAGI. V gave up 3 bases and J gave up 7 bases; unmatched junction bases: 6. The CDR3 runs to 15 residues. DNA for the CDR3: TGTGCCAGCAGTTATGGGACTAGCGTGACGAATGAGCAGTTCTTC. Its translation: CASSYGTSVTNEQFF.

The V call is TRBV2, the J call TRBJ1-1, with TRBD1 identical over 9 bases. The germline V gene encodes CDR1 SNHLY and CDR2 FYNNEI. J gave up 4 bases and V 4 bases, and 4 bases lay outside the gene matches. The length of the CDR3 is 14 residues. The CDR3 DNA is TGTGCCAGCAGTGGGGACAGGGTGAGCACTGAAGCTTTCTTT. It encodes CASSGDRVSTEAFF.

The chain has TRBV4-2 and TRBJ1-6; 7 nucleotides agree with TRBD1. V trimming: 4 bases; J trimming: 7 bases; junction bases outside the gene matches: 10. Germline lookup yields CDR1 LGHNA and CDR2 YNFKEQ. CDR3 size: 16 residues. The CDR3 loop reads CASSPGRDSPNSPLHF. The CDR3 DNA follows: TGTGCCAGCAGCCCAGGGCGGGACAGTCCAAATTCACCCCTCCACTTT.

The chain joins TRBV4-2 to TRBJ2-2, with no clear D. CDR1 is LGHNA and CDR2 is YNFKEQ in the germline V gene. V was clipped by 0 bases and J by 6 bases, with 11 bases between them. This CDR3 has 15 amino acids. CDR3 sequence: CASSQDPGLPGELFF. In DNA form, the CDR3 reads TGTGCCAGCAGCCAAGATCCCGGGCTTCCCGGGGAGCTGTTTTTT.

The rearrangement links TRBV11-3 to TRBJ2-1, with 7 bases identical to TRBD2. The germline V gene encodes CDR1 SGHNT and CDR2 YENEEA. The CDR3 covers 16 residues. J gave up 4 bases and V 0 bases, and 6 bases lay outside the gene matches. In DNA, the CDR3 is TGTGCCAGCAGCTTAGATCTGGCTAGCGGATACAATGAGCAGTTCTTC. Amino acid sequence: CASSLDLASGYNEQFF.

The V and J genes are TRBV5-1 and TRBJ1-3; D remains ambiguous. V lost 0 bases, J lost 2 bases, and 9 bases lay in between. This CDR3 has 15 amino acids. Looked up from germline, CDR1 is SGHRS and CDR2 is YFSETQ. The DNA of the CDR3 is TGCGCCAGCAGCTTGGCCGGCTCGACTGGAAACACCATATATTTT. It specifies CASSLAGSTGNTIYF.

The chain couples TRBV30 to TRBJ2-7; 8 nucleotides match TRBD2. Germline V gene data show CDR1 as GTSNPN and CDR2 as SVGIG (reference sequence). The V and J ends lost 2 bases and 2 bases, in that order; junction bases with no gene match: 5. The CDR3 length is 14 residues. CDR3 protein: CAWSRLARTYEQYF. The CDR3 region has the DNA TGTGCCTGGAGTCGACTAGCGCGGACCTACGAGCAGTACTTC.

Only one count was recorded for this clone. This sample includes further DNA sequences coding for the same CDR3. This sequence joins TRBV5-1 and TRBJ2-2; the match to TRBD1 covers 12 bases. The length of the CDR3 is 16 residues. J was trimmed by 6 bases and V by 4 bases; bases with no gene match: 7. CDR1 is SGHRS, CDR2 YFSETQ, per germline. The chain's CDR3 is CASSAGQGARAGELFF. CDR3 nucleotide sequence: TGCGCCAGCAGCGCGGGACAGGGGGCGCGGGCCGGGGAGCTGTTTTTT.

Points on this clone: Within the sample, other DNA sequences also encode this same CDR3. This chain links TRBV11-2 with TRBJ2-7; no reliable D call. The CDR3 spans 12 residues. V lost 5 bases and J lost 1, with 6 bases in between. Germline V lookup: CDR1 SGHAT, CDR2 FQNNGV. The chain's CDR3 is CASSLHSYEQYF. The CDR3 region has the DNA TGTGCCAGCAGCCTCCATTCCTACGAGCAGTACTTC.

CDR3 nucleotide sequence: TGTGCCAGCAGCAAGGACAGGGACTATGGCTACACCTTC. It is translated as CASSKDRDYGYTF. The chain carries TRBV13 and TRBJ1-2; 8 nucleotides match TRBD1. The CDR3 has 13 residues. The V segment lost 5 bases and the J segment 3 bases; nucleotides outside the gene matches: 2. Germline V lookup: CDR1 PRHDT, CDR2 FYEKMQ (reference sequence).

V usage is TRBV28 and J usage is TRBJ1-4, with 9 nucleotides matching TRBD1. Germline V gene lookup returns CDR1 MDHEN and CDR2 SYDVKM. The length of the CDR3 is 14 residues. Losses at the gene ends were 6 bases for V and 8 bases for J; bases not matched to a gene: 7. CDR3 in DNA: TGTGCCAGCAGGGACGGGACAGGGAAGGAAAAACTGTTTTTT. Its protein product is CASRDGTGKEKLFF.

The CDR3 region has the DNA TGTGCCAGCAGTTTCTCCGGAAACACCATATATTTT. Amino acid sequence: CASSFSGNTIYF. This chain links TRBV28 with TRBJ1-3; no firm D call. The CDR3 totals 12 residues. Germline V gives CDR1 MDHEN, CDR2 SYDVKM. V shed 3 bases and J shed 4 bases, with 4 bases lying between them. The variable domain in full, completed from reference TRBV28 and TRBJ1-3, reads DVKVTQSSRYLVKRTGEKVFLECVQDMDHENMFWYRQDPGLGLRLIYFSYDVKMKEKGDIPEGYSVSREKKERFSLILESASTNQTSMYLCASSFSGNTIYFGEGSWLTVV.